Following are 22 T cell receptor beta chains from one sample sequenced in a study of identical twins. MiXCR, run by TCRdb on the 5' RACE reads, gives a single entry per CDR3 protein. This table has 200,000 to 250,000 distinct CDR3 sequences, 11% to 15% appearing once. The sequenced material came from memory (CD45RO+) T cells sorted from blood. These receptors were taken from a woman under 30 in good health.

This chain uses TRBV29-1 with TRBJ2-1; TRBD2 agrees at 7 bases. CDR3 size: 14 residues. The junction had 8 bases not matched to a gene; V was cut back by 7 bases and J by 2 bases. Germline loops: CDR1 SQVTM, CDR2 ANQGSEA. The CDR3, as DNA: TGCAGCGCCGAGCCTGCGGGGGCCTACAATGAGCAGTTCTTC. Its translation is CSAEPAGAYNEQFF.

The chain recombines TRBV10-3 with TRBJ1-1; 8 nucleotides match TRBD1. V dropped 6 bases and J dropped 7; count of bases not matched to a gene: 4. This CDR3 comprises 12 residues. Germline V gene data show CDR1 as ENHRY and CDR2 as SYGVKD. The CDR3 nucleotides are TGTGCCATCAGAGCCGACAGGGGTGAAGCTTTCTTT. This codes for CAIRADRGEAFF.

This clonotype was recorded at least ten times. J is TRBJ1-1 and V is TRBV12-3 or TRBV12-4, with D possibly TRBD1 on 6 matching bases. The germline V and J ends were trimmed by 5 bases and 7 bases, with 11 bases remaining between them. The CDR3 sequence is 12 residues long. CDR3 nucleotide sequence: TGTGCCAGCAGTCAAACGACAGGTGAAGCTTTCTTT. Protein sequence: CASSQTTGEAFF.

The rearrangement joins TRBV11-2 to TRBJ2-2, with 12 positions matching TRBD2. The CDR3 consists of 16 residues. J was trimmed by 4 bases and V by 6 bases; bases with no gene match: 6. CDR1 and CDR2 from the germline V gene are SGHAT and FQNNGV. The CDR3 sequence: CASSLTSGSATGELFF. The DNA for the CDR3 is TGTGCCAGCAGTTTGACTAGCGGGAGTGCCACCGGGGAGCTGTTTTTT.

The chain has TRBV27 and TRBJ2-5, with 9 bases lining up with TRBD2. The CDR3 totals 16 residues. Looked up from germline, CDR1 is MNHEY and CDR2 is SMNVEV (reference sequence). V lost 5 bases and J lost 4; bases outside the gene matches: 11. The DNA of the CDR3 is TGTGCCAGCAGTCCCCATAGCGGGGGACTTTTAGAGACCCAGTACTTC. Its protein product is CASSPHSGGLLETQYF.

This clonotype turned up a few times. The chain couples TRBV29-1 to TRBJ2-7, with D perhaps TRBD2 (6 bases). Looked up from germline, CDR1 is SQVTM and CDR2 is ANQGSEA. The CDR3 has 12 residues. Between the trimmed V and J ends, which lost 7 bases and 5 bases, there was a span of 15 bases. The CDR3 is CSARRDGNEQYF. The CDR3, as DNA: TGCAGCGCCCGGCGGGACGGCAACGAGCAGTACTTC.

The chain has TRBV11-2 and TRBJ2-3, with TRBD2 identical over 7 bases. The CDR3 runs to 15 residues. The germline V gene has CDR1 SGHAT and CDR2 FQNNGV. V lost 0 bases, J lost 7 bases, and 7 bases stayed unmatched. The DNA for the CDR3 is TGTGCCAGCAGCTTAGAGCGGGGGAACCAAAATACGCAGTATTTT. It codes for CASSLERGNQNTQYF.

This chain's CDR3 is CASNQLGYTF. In DNA form, the CDR3 reads TGTGCCAGCAACCAGCTGGGCTACACCTTC. The rearrangement uses TRBV2 and TRBJ1-2, with D uncertain. Trimming left V 7 bases short and J 8 bases short, with 8 bases between. Germline V gives CDR1 SNHLY, CDR2 FYNNEI. The CDR3 runs 10 residues. The entire variable domain, with the rest obtained from reference TRBV2 and TRBJ1-2, is as follows: EPEVTQTPSHQVTQMGQEVILRCVPISNHLYFYWYRQILGQKVEFLVSFYNNEISEKSEIFDDQFSVERPDGSNFTLKIRSTKLEDSAMYFCASNQLGYTFGSGTRLTVV.

This clonotype has a count of ten or more. The V gene is TRBV12-3 or TRBV12-4, the J gene TRBJ1-1; possibly TRBD1 for D (5 bases). CDR3 length: 13 residues. V was cut by 3 bases and J by 4 bases, with 9 bases left in between. The CDR3, as DNA: TGTGCCAGCAGTTTCTCCAGGGCCACTGAAGCTTTCTTT. This codes for CASSFSRATEAFF.

This clonotype was recorded many times. The chain has TRBV7-6 and TRBJ2-2; D not resolved. CDR3 length equals 13 residues. Trimming cost V 1 base and J 7 bases, with 7 bases left between them. Germline CDR1 and CDR2: SGHVS and FNYEAQ. This chain's CDR3 is CASSLEGFGELFF. The CDR3 DNA reads TGTGCCAGCAGCTTAGAGGGCTTCGGGGAGCTGTTTTTT.

This clonotype was seen only a few times. The V and J genes are TRBV27 and TRBJ2-1; D might be TRBD2 (5 bases). Between the trimmed V and J ends, which lost 2 bases and 3 bases, there was a span of 11 bases. Germline CDR1 reads MNHEY; CDR2 reads SMNVEV (reference sequence). The CDR3 has 15 residues. The CDR3: CASSLGSARYNEQFF. The CDR3 DNA follows: TGTGCCAGCAGTTTAGGTAGCGCTCGCTACAATGAGCAGTTCTTC.

Ten or more counts support this clonotype. V and J are TRBV29-1 and TRBJ2-3; TRBD1 matches 7 bases. J lost 4 bases, V lost 2 bases, and 6 bases had no gene match. Germline lookup yields CDR1 SQVTM and CDR2 ANQGSEA. The CDR3 is 14 amino acids. The CDR3 loop is CSVENRQGPDTQYF. CDR3 coding DNA: TGCAGCGTTGAAAACAGACAGGGCCCAGATACGCAGTATTTT.

This clonotype has a count of ten or more. The rearrangement joins TRBV12-3 or TRBV12-4 to TRBJ2-7, with TRBD1 matching over 8 bases. CDR3 length: 15 amino acids. J was trimmed by 4 bases and V by 4 bases; bases with no gene match: 9. The CDR3: CASSSPQGGKYEQYF. The CDR3 bases are TGTGCCAGCAGTTCACCACAGGGGGGAAAATACGAGCAGTACTTC.

The rearrangement uses TRBV11-2 and TRBJ2-6; weak D call: TRBD2 (5 bases). The CDR3 has 15 amino acids. Trimming left V 5 bases short and J 0 bases short, with 8 bases between. In germline, CDR1 is SGHAT, CDR2 FQNNGV. The CDR3 here is CASSVGSSGANVLTF. In nucleotides, the CDR3 is TGTGCCAGCAGCGTAGGGAGCTCTGGGGCCAACGTCCTGACTTTC.

This clonotype has only a few counts. The rearrangement joins TRBV20-1 to TRBJ2-5; the D is unclear. The CDR3 contains 14 residues. The germline CDR1 and CDR2 sequences are DFQATT and SNEGSKA (reference sequence). V gave up 1 base and J gave up 2 bases, with 11 bases separating them. CDR3 in amino acids: CSARAGNIQETQYF. The CDR3 coding sequence is TGCAGTGCTAGAGCTGGGAACATTCAAGAGACCCAGTACTTC.

The table lists this clonotype with many counts. V gene TRBV5-1 combines with J gene TRBJ2-3, with 7 nucleotides matching TRBD2. The germline V gene has CDR1 SGHRS and CDR2 YFSETQ. Trimming at V came to 1 base and at J to 4 bases, leaving 6 bases not matched to a gene. This CDR3 spans 15 amino acids. The DNA for the CDR3 is TGCGCCAGCAGCTTGCGGGGACGGGGGGCAGATACGCAGTATTTT. This codes for CASSLRGRGADTQYF.

Ten or more counts support this clonotype. The chain employs TRBV7-2 and TRBJ1-1; D is ambiguous. Germline V lookup: CDR1 SGHTA, CDR2 FQGNSA. Deletions cut 0 bases from V and 1 base from J, with 6 bases between. This CDR3 region has 14 residues. In DNA, the CDR3 is TGTGCCAGCAGCTTAGCGGGCAGGAACACTGAAGCTTTCTTT. Amino acid sequence: CASSLAGRNTEAFF.

This clonotype has a count of ten or more. V usage is TRBV20-1 and J usage is TRBJ2-3, with 7 bases identical to TRBD1. The trim removed 4 bases at V and 0 bases at J, leaving 4 bases unmatched. From germline, CDR1 is DFQATT and CDR2 SNEGSKA (reference sequence). The CDR3 is 14 residues long. CDR3: CSANSDRSTDTQYF. The CDR3 coding sequence is TGCAGTGCTAACTCGGACAGGAGCACAGATACGCAGTATTTT.

The chain joins TRBV9 to TRBJ1-4; D ambiguous. V was cut by 4 bases and J by 3 bases, with 13 bases left in between. The CDR3 is 15 residues long. Germline V gene lookup returns CDR1 SGDLS and CDR2 YYNGEE. The CDR3 nucleotides are TGTGCCAGCAGCACCGGGCTCCACTCTAATGAAAAACTGTTTTTT. Amino acids: CASSTGLHSNEKLFF.

The chain employs TRBV5-1 and TRBJ1-2; perhaps TRBD1 as D (6 bases). The germline V gene encodes CDR1 SGHRS and CDR2 YFSETQ. This CDR3 spans 16 amino acids. V was shortened by 5 bases and J by 2 bases, with 19 bases between the two germline ends. Here the CDR3 reads CASSWGVGTTNYGYTF. Here the CDR3 DNA reads TGCGCCAGCAGTTGGGGAGTCGGGACAACCAACTATGGCTACACCTTC.

The chain joins TRBV21-1 to TRBJ2-7; the DNA was not compared with TRBD1, the D call given in the table. TRBV21-1 is assigned pseudogene status. This CDR3 is built from 13 residues. CDR3 sequence: CASSTTATYEQYF. In nucleotides, the CDR3 is TGTGCCAGCAGCACGACAGCGACCTACGAGCAGTACTTC.

The rearrangement links TRBV12-3 or TRBV12-4 to TRBJ2-7, with 9 bases that match TRBD2. The CDR3 contains 14 residues. With 6 bases clipped from V and 4 bases from J, the junction kept 7 bases outside the gene matches. The CDR3 DNA follows: TGTGCCAGCAGGAAACCTAGCGGGACTTACGAGCAGTACTTC. This encodes CASRKPSGTYEQYF.